Shown below are 29 T cell receptor beta chains from a single sample sequenced in a study of T cell repertoires in cytomegalovirus infection. No antigen has been identified for these receptors. Using its own MiXCR run on the reads, TCRdb lists one record per CDR3 protein. The table includes about 180,000 distinct CDR3 sequences, less than 25% detected once. The sample consisted of CD8+ T cells from cultured PBMCs, taken from culture after CMV antigen stimulation. Source of these receptors: a human donor in good health (CMV status not recorded). Some clones in this sample may be carry-over from other donors' samples.

This clonotype came up many times. This chain joins TRBV6-1 and TRBJ2-1; TRBD2 aligns across 8 bases. CDR1 is MNHNS, CDR2 SASEGT, per germline. The CDR3 consists of 20 residues. V lost 6 bases, J lost 0 bases, and 19 bases stayed unmatched. CDR3: CASRILPGLVLLSSYNEQFF. In nucleotides, the CDR3 is TGTGCCAGCAGGATCCTCCCGGGACTAGTGCTTCTAAGCTCCTACAATGAGCAGTTCTTC.

The chain employs TRBV11-2 and TRBJ2-2, with unresolved D. There are 17 residues in the CDR3. Trimming cost V 4 bases and J 0 bases, with 15 bases left between them. CDR1 is SGHAT, CDR2 FQNNGV, per germline. The CDR3 here is CASSWSQSATNTGELFF. The CDR3 nucleotides read TGTGCCAGCAGCTGGAGCCAATCGGCAACGAACACCGGGGAGCTGTTTTTT.

The V and J genes are TRBV6-1 and TRBJ2-7; D is uncertain. Germline V CDR1 and CDR2: MNHNS, SASEGT. The ends were cut back, 7 bases at V and 3 bases at J, with 10 bases in the middle. The length of the CDR3 is 12 residues. The CDR3 loop is CASIEGSYEQYF. The CDR3 DNA reads as TGTGCCAGCATCGAAGGCAGCTACGAGCAGTACTTC.

This clonotype has just a few counts. This chain joins TRBV4-3 and TRBJ1-1; no clear D gene. Trimming removed 3 bases from V and 1 base from J, with 6 bases in between. Germline CDR1 LGHNA, CDR2 YSLEER. CDR3 size: 13 residues. This chain's CDR3 is CASSHARNTEAFF. CDR3 coding DNA: TGCGCCAGCAGCCACGCGAGGAACACTGAAGCTTTCTTT.

V gene TRBV20-1 combines with J gene TRBJ1-6, with 10 bases aligning to TRBD1. J lost 9 bases, V lost 6 bases, and 17 bases had no gene match. This CDR3 has 17 amino acids. Germline CDR1 reads DFQATT; CDR2 reads SNEGSKA (reference sequence). The CDR3 DNA sequence: TGCAGTGCCAACTGCCGGGACAGGGGTACCTGGAGTTCACCCCTCCACTTT. Translating gives CSANCRDRGTWSSPLHF.

In this sample, this clonotype turned up a few times. The rearrangement joins TRBV12-5 to TRBJ2-5; D is ambiguous. V was clipped by 3 bases and J by 5 bases, with 10 bases between them. The CDR3 spans 13 residues. In germline, CDR1 is LGHNT, CDR2 FRNRAP. In nucleotides, the CDR3 is TGTGCTAGTGGTTTTGAGGAGTTGGAGACCCAGTACTTC. Its protein is CASGFEELETQYF.

The chain employs TRBV4-1 and TRBJ1-4; D possibly corresponds to TRBD1 (6 bases). CDR1 and CDR2 (germline): MGHRA, YSYEKL. V gave up 2 bases and J gave up 0 bases, with 19 bases separating them. The CDR3 runs to 19 residues. Here the CDR3 DNA reads TGCGCCAGCAGCCAATCGGGGGGACAATTCATTGCAACTAATGAAAAACTGTTTTTT. Residues: CASSQSGGQFIATNEKLFF.

V gene TRBV7-6 combines with J gene TRBJ1-5; no firm D call. The germline V gene encodes CDR1 SGHVS and CDR2 FNYEAQ. V lost 1 base, J lost 0 bases, and 7 bases lay in between. The CDR3 is 15 residues long. CDR3 DNA: TGTGCCAGCAGCTTAGGGCAATATAGCAATCAGCCCCAGCATTTT. Amino acids: CASSLGQYSNQPQHF. Combining the CDR3 with reference TRBV7-6 and TRBJ1-5 gives the whole variable domain GAGVSQSPRYKVTKRGQDVALRCDPISGHVSLYWYRQALGQGPEFLTYFNYEAQQDKSGLPNDRFSAERPEGSISTLTIQRTEQRDSAMYRCASSLGQYSNQPQHFGDGTRLSIL.

The J gene is TRBJ2-7, the V gene TRBV7-8, with D unclear. Trimming removed 8 bases from V and 2 bases from J, with 13 bases in between. Germline-derived CDR1 and CDR2 are SGHVS and FQNEAQ. This CDR3 has 13 amino acids. CDR3 residues: CASGGRIPYEQYF. As DNA, the CDR3 is TGTGCCAGCGGTGGGCGGATCCCCTACGAGCAGTACTTC.

This clonotype showed up just a few times. The V call is TRBV13, the J call TRBJ2-3, with D possibly matching TRBD2 (6 bases). Germline V gene lookup returns CDR1 PRHDT and CDR2 FYEKMQ (reference sequence). The CDR3 contains 14 residues. V lost 2 bases and J lost 8, with 14 bases in between. CDR3 protein: CASSLTLAPSTQYF. CDR3 in DNA: TGTGCCAGCAGCTTAACGCTAGCGCCGTCTACGCAGTATTTT.

This clonotype showed up just a few times. Sequence at one end of the junction differs from germline and may be a read error. The V call is TRBV15, the J call TRBJ2-1; no definite D call. The CDR3 runs to 16 residues. Per the germline V gene, CDR1 is LNHNV and CDR2 is YYDKDF (reference sequence). The DNA of the CDR3 is TGTGCCACCAGCAGAGTACACAAAAGCTCCTACAATAAGCAGTTCTTC. It codes for CATSRVHKSSYNKQFF.

The CDR3 loop is CSVELWDRGSYEQYF. The CDR3 nucleotides read TGCAGCGTTGAACTCTGGGACAGGGGTTCCTACGAGCAGTACTTC. This sequence joins TRBV29-1 and TRBJ2-7, with 10 bases aligning to TRBD1. V shed 2 bases and J 1 base; nucleotides not matched to a gene: 5. This CDR3 contains 15 residues. The V gene's germline CDR1 is SQVTM and CDR2 ANQGSEA.

This clonotype has at least ten counts. This sequence joins TRBV7-2 and TRBJ2-5, with 12 nucleotides matching TRBD2. V shed 1 base, J shed 2 bases, and the junction held 5 bases outside the gene matches. From germline, CDR1 is SGHTA and CDR2 FQGNSA. The CDR3 loop spans 17 amino acids. The CDR3 DNA is TGTGCCAGCAGCTTAGGACTAGCGGGGGCGGCTCAAGAGACCCAGTACTTC. Translation gives CASSLGLAGAAQETQYF.

The rearrangement uses TRBV5-1 and TRBJ1-1, with a tentative D call TRBD1 (6 bases). The V and J ends lost 4 bases and 0 bases respectively, with 25 bases between them. Germline CDR1 SGHRS, CDR2 YFSETQ. This CDR3 comprises 19 residues. The CDR3 reads CASSPRGAADQGLNTEAFF. CDR3 sequence (DNA): TGCGCCAGCAGCCCGAGGGGGGCCGCGGATCAGGGGTTGAACACTGAAGCTTTCTTT. The entire variable domain, with the rest obtained from reference TRBV5-1 and TRBJ1-1, is as follows: KAGVTQTPRYLIKTRGQQVTLSCSPISGHRSVSWYQQTPGQGLQFLFEYFSETQRNKGNFPGRFSGRQFSNSRSEMNVSTLELGDSALYLCASSPRGAADQGLNTEAFFGQGTRLTVV.

The sample holds a few counts of this clonotype. The chain links TRBV10-3 to TRBJ2-7; D may be TRBD2 (6 bases). With 4 bases removed from V and 4 bases from J, the gap between germline ends came to 14 bases. CDR1 is ENHRY, CDR2 SYGVKD, per germline. The CDR3 length is 14 residues. CDR3 loop: CAISGTTTRYEQYF. The CDR3 bases are TGTGCCATCAGTGGGACTACTACTCGGTACGAGCAGTACTTC.

This clonotype was seen more than once but under ten times. The chain joins TRBV2 to TRBJ1-2; D remains ambiguous. The CDR3 totals 15 residues. Germline V gene data show CDR1 as SNHLY and CDR2 as FYNNEI. Trimming left V 11 bases short and J 4 bases short, with 23 bases between. For the CDR3, the DNA is TGTGCCGCCCCGGAAAGGGCTGGCGAGGGCTATGGCTACACCTTC. This codes for CAAPERAGEGYGYTF. Full variable domain (outside the CDR3, taken from reference TRBV2 and TRBJ1-2): EPEVTQTPSHQVTQMGQEVILRCVPISNHLYFYWYRQILGQKVEFLVSFYNNEISEKSEIFDDQFSVERPDGSNFTLKIRSTKLEDSAMYFCAAPERAGEGYGYTFGSGTRLTVV.

This clonotype was counted a few times. This chain uses TRBV4-1 with TRBJ2-7; a weak D match, TRBD1 (6 bases). Germline V gives CDR1 MGHRA, CDR2 YSYEKL. Trimming stripped 4 bases from V and 1 base from J, with 11 bases between. This CDR3 region has 14 residues. The CDR3 sequence is CASSPRGNSYEQYF. Here the CDR3 DNA reads TGCGCCAGCAGCCCGAGGGGGAATTCCTACGAGCAGTACTTC.

This clonotype was seen just once. The chain recombines TRBV9 with TRBJ1-2; 7 positions agree with TRBD1. Germline V gives CDR1 SGDLS, CDR2 YYNGEE. V lost 4 bases and J lost 6; bases outside the gene matches: 9. This CDR3 comprises 14 residues. Here the CDR3 reads CASSRPDRAHGYTF. The DNA of the CDR3 is TGTGCCAGCAGCCGACCCGACAGGGCCCATGGCTACACCTTC.

This rearrangement joins TRBV4-1 to TRBJ1-2; 8 bases fit TRBD1. The CDR3 sequence is 16 residues long. Germline lookup yields CDR1 MGHRA and CDR2 YSYEKL. V lost 3 bases to trimming and J lost 3 bases; unmatched junction nucleotides: 9. CDR3 amino acids: CASSQPRMDRDYGYTF. CDR3 DNA sequence: TGCGCCAGCAGCCAGCCCCGGATGGACAGGGACTATGGCTACACCTTC.

This clonotype was seen only a few times. The chain uses TRBV27 and TRBJ1-6, with 11 bases identical to TRBD1. V was clipped by 2 bases and J by 7 bases; unmatched bases: 4. From germline, CDR1 is MNHEY and CDR2 SMNVEV (reference sequence). The CDR3 is 16 residues long. CDR3 amino acids: CASSLHGQGANSPLHF. As DNA, the CDR3 is TGTGCCAGCAGTTTACATGGACAGGGGGCAAATTCACCCCTCCACTTT.

The V gene is TRBV7-3, the J gene TRBJ2-7; TRBD1 aligns across 8 bases. Germline CDR1 SGHTA, CDR2 FQGTGA. The J segment lost 0 bases and the V segment lost 3 bases, leaving 1 base of the junction unmatched. The CDR3 contains 14 residues. The chain's CDR3 is CASSFGTGSYEQYF. DNA for the CDR3: TGTGCCAGCAGCTTCGGGACAGGCTCCTACGAGCAGTACTTC.

This clonotype was seen a few times. The chain recombines TRBV27 with TRBJ1-1; 8 nucleotides agree with TRBD1. J was trimmed by 1 base and V by 5 bases; bases with no gene match: 6. The CDR3 length is 15 residues. Germline V gene data show CDR1 as MNHEY and CDR2 as SMNVEV (reference sequence). The CDR3 DNA follows: TGTGCCAGCAGTCTTCCTGGACAGGGGAACACTGAAGCTTTCTTT. This translates into CASSLPGQGNTEAFF.

The chain joins TRBV12-3 or TRBV12-4 to TRBJ2-1; 12 bases are shared with TRBD1. CDR3 length: 16 residues. V shed 7 bases and J 3 bases; nucleotides not matched to a gene: 7. The CDR3 region is CASTPGTGGIYNEQFF. The CDR3 nucleotides are TGTGCCAGCACCCCGGGGACAGGGGGCATCTACAATGAGCAGTTCTTC.

The chain employs TRBV6-5 and TRBJ1-6; TRBD1 is a possible D gene (6 bases). The length of the CDR3 is 16 residues. CDR1 is MNHEY and CDR2 is SVGAGI in the germline V gene. V shed 4 bases and J shed 0 bases, with 10 bases lying between them. CDR3: CASSFDRSSYNSPLHF. The CDR3 nucleotides read TGTGCCAGCAGTTTCGACAGGAGCTCCTATAATTCACCCCTCCACTTT.

V gene TRBV7-9 combines with J gene TRBJ2-7; D gene unclear. The CDR3 length is 15 residues. Germline CDR1 and CDR2: SEHNR and FQNEAQ (reference sequence). Trimming took off 1 base at V and 5 bases at J, with 15 bases between the two ends. The DNA for the CDR3 is TGTGCCAGCAGCTTAGTCCCAGCTTCTGGTCACGAGCAGTACTTC. Translating gives CASSLVPASGHEQYF.

A few counts support this clonotype. This sequence joins TRBV25-1 and TRBJ1-1, with TRBD1 matching over 8 bases. The CDR3 is 16 residues long. CDR1 and CDR2 from the germline V gene are MGHDK and SYGVNS. Trimming took 1 base from V and 1 from J; bases not matched to a gene: 5. DNA for the CDR3: TGTGCCAGCAGTGAATGGTGGACAGGGTCGAACACTGAAGCTTTCTTT. This translates into CASSEWWTGSNTEAFF.

V usage is TRBV6-1 and J usage is TRBJ2-3, with 9 bases identical to TRBD1. This CDR3 contains 15 residues. V dropped 6 bases and J dropped 3; count of bases not matched to a gene: 7. Germline CDR1 MNHNS, CDR2 SASEGT. CDR3 region: CASRTGTGRTDTQYF. CDR3 sequence (DNA): TGTGCCAGCAGGACCGGGACAGGGCGTACAGATACGCAGTATTTT.

The V gene is TRBV4-1, the J gene TRBJ1-1; no reliable D call. V shed 8 bases and J shed 5 bases, with 12 bases lying between them. This CDR3 contains 12 residues. Looked up from germline, CDR1 is MGHRA and CDR2 is YSYEKL. The CDR3 nucleotides read TGCGCCAGCGTCTCCGGGGAAACTGAAGCTTTCTTT. It translates to CASVSGETEAFF.

The sample holds a few counts of this clonotype. This chain uses TRBV7-8 with TRBJ2-5; possibly TRBD1 for D (6 bases). Trimming removed 1 base at V and 5 bases at J, with 20 bases between. Germline V lookup: CDR1 SGHVS, CDR2 FQNEAQ. This CDR3 has 17 amino acids. CDR3 loop: CASSLEDVQGIVETQYF. CDR3 bases: TGTGCCAGCAGCTTAGAGGATGTACAGGGAATTGTTGAGACCCAGTACTTC.